This TCR beta chain was recovered during a study of beta chain features in type 1 diabetes. For the study at large: Some 110 million sorted cells were examined across all samples. Study conclusions and caveats: At VDJ recombination sites, type 1 diabetes patients had fewer insertions and more deleted nucleotides.

Reverse transcribing all isolated RNA meant expressed TCRB transcripts were sequenced. This table comes from immunoSEQ multiplex PCR, and its TCRdb copy is limited to in-frame clones, with some not included. The sample holds tens of thousands of clones, around 50% seen once. On this clone itself: Its antigen is not identified.

The germline V gene encodes CDR1 SGHTS and CDR2 YDEGEE. The CDR3 has 16 amino acids. V was pared by 6 bases and J by 3 bases, with 18 bases between. Sorted CD4+ subsets: naive, central memory, regulatory, stem cell-like memory (CD45RO/CCR7/CD25/CD127/CD95/CD27 panel). Sequenced input: Tregs from blood. This chain links TRBV5-8 with TRBJ2-2; TRBD1 is a possible D gene (7 bases). The clonotype was recovered from a woman under 30 in good health. The CDR3 coding sequence is TGTGCCAGCAATAAAGGAGGGGGCAGGGACACCGGGGAGCTGTTTTTT. Protein product: CASNKGGGRDTGELFF.